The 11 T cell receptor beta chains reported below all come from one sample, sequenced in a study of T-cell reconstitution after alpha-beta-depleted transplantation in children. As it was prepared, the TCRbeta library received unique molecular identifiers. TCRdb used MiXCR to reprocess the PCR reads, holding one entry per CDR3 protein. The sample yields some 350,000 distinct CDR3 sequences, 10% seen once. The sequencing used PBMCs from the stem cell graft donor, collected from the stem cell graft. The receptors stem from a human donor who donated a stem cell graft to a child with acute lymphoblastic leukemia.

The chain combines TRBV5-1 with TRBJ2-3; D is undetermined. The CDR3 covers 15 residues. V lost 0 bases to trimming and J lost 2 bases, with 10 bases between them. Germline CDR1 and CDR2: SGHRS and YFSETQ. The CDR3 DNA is TGCGCCAGCAGCTTGGAGGGCAGTAACACAGATACGCAGTATTTT. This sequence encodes CASSLEGSNTDTQYF.

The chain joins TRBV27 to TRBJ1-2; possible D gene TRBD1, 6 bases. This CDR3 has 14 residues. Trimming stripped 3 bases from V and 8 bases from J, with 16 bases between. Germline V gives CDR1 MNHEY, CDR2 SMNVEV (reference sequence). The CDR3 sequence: CASSLRGGVGGYTF. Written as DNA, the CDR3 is TGTGCCAGCAGTTTGAGGGGGGGCGTCGGGGGCTACACCTTC.

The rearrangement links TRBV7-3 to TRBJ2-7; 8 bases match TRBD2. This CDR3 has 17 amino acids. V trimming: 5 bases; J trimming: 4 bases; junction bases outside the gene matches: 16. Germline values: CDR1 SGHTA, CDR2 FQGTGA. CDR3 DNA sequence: TGTGCCAGCAGCCCTACGGATACACACGGGAGGGAGTACGAGCAGTACTTC. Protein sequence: CASSPTDTHGREYEQYF.

In DNA, the CDR3 is TGTGCCACCAGCAACCGACTGGGCGAGCAGTACTTC. It is translated as CATSNRLGEQYF. The chain combines TRBV15 with TRBJ2-7; D remains unclear. Germline CDR1 and CDR2: LNHNV and YYDKDF (reference sequence). The CDR3 consists of 12 residues. V was pared by 4 bases and J by 6 bases, with 10 bases between. Based on the CDR3 plus reference TRBV15 and TRBJ2-7, the full variable domain is DAMVIQNPRYQVTQFGKPVTLSCSQTLNHNVMYWYQQKSSQAPKLLFHYYDKDFNNEADTPDNFQSRRPNTSFCFLDIRSPGLGDTAMYLCATSNRLGEQYFGPGTRLTVT.

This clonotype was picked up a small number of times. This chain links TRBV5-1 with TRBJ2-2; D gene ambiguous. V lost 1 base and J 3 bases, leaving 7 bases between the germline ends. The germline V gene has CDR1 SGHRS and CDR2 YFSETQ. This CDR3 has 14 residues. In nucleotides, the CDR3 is TGCGCCAGCAGCTTGTTCGGCGACACCGGGGAGCTGTTTTTT. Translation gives CASSLFGDTGELFF.

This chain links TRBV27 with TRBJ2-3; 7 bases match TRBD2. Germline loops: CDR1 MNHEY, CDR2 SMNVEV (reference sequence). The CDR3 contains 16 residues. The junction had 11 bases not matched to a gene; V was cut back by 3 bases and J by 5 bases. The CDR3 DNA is TGTGCCAGCAGTTTCGCTGGGAGGGGAATACAAGATACGCAGTATTTT. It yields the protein CASSFAGRGIQDTQYF.

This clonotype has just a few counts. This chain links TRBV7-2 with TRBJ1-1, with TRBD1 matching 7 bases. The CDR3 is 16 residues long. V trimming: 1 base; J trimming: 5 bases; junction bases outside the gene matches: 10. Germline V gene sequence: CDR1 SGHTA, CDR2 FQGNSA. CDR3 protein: CASSLGQGLGKTEAFF. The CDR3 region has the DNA TGTGCCAGCAGCTTAGGACAGGGATTGGGGAAGACTGAAGCTTTCTTT.

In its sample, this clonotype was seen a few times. CDR3 region: CATSDTRENNQPQHF. For the CDR3, the DNA is TGTGCCACCAGTGACACCCGGGAGAATAATCAGCCCCAGCATTTT. The chain couples TRBV24-1 to TRBJ1-5, with D unclear. Germline V CDR1 and CDR2: KGHDR, SFDVKD. CDR3 length: 15 amino acids. Between the trimmed V and J ends, which lost 4 bases and 4 bases, there was a span of 13 bases.

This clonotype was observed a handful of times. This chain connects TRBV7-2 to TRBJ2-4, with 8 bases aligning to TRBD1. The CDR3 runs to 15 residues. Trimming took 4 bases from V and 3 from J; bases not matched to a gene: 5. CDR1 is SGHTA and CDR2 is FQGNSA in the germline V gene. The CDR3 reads CASSWDRWDKNIQYF. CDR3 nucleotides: TGTGCCAGCAGCTGGGACAGGTGGGACAAAAACATTCAGTACTTC.

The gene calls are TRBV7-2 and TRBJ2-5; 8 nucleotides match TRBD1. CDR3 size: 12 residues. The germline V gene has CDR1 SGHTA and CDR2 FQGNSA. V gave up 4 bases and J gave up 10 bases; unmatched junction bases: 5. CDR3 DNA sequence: TGTGCCAGCAGCTCCGCAGGGGGCAGCCAGTACTTC. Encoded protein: CASSSAGGSQYF.

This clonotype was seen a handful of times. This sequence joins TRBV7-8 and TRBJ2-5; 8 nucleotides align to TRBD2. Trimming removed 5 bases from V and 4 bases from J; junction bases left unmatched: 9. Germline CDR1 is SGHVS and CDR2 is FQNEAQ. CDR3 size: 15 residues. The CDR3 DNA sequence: TGTGCCAGCAGCACCGGACTAGCTGTTAGAGAGACCCAGTACTTC. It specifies CASSTGLAVRETQYF.